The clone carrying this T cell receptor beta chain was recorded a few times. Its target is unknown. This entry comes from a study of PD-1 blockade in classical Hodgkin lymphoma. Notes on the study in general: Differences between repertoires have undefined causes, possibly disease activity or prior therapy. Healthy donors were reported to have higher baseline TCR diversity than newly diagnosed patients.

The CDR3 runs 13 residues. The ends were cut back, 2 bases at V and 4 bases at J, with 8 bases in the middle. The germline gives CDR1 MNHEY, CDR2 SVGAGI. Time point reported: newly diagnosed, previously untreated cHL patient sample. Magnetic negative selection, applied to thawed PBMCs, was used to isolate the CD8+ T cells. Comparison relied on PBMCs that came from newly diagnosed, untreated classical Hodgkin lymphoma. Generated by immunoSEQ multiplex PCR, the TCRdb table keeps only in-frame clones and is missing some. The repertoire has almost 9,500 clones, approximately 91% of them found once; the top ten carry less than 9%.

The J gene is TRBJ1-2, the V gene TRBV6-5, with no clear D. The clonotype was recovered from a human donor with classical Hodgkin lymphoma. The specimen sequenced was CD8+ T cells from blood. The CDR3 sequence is CASSYQTGYGYTF. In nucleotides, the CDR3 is TGTGCCAGCAGTTACCAGACGGGCTATGGCTACACCTTC.